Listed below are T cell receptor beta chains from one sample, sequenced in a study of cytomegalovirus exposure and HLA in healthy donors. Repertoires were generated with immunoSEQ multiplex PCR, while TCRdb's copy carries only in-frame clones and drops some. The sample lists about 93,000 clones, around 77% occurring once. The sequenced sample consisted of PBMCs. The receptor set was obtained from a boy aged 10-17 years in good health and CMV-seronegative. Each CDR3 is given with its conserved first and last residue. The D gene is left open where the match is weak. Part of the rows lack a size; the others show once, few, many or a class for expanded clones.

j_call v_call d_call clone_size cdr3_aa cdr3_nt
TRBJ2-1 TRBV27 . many CASSSGTIRNYNEQFF TGTGCCAGCAGTTCCGGGACAATTAGAAACTACAATGAGCAGTTCTTC
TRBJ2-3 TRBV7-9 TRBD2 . CASSLGLANTDTQYF TGTGCCAGCAGCTTAGGACTAGCGAACACAGATACGCAGTATTTT
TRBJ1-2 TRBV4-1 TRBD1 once CASSQRTGNINYGYTF TGCGCCAGCAGCCAACGGACAGGGAATATTAACTATGGCTACACCTTC
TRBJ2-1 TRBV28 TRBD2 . CASSVSGLNYNEQFF TGTGCCAGCAGTGTCTCGGGACTAAACTACAATGAGCAGTTCTTC
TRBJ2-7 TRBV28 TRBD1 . CASSQVQGASYEQYF TGTGCCAGCAGCCAGGTCCAGGGGGCATCCTACGAGCAGTACTTC
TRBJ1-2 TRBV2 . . CASSEGVIGGGGYTF TGTGCCAGCAGTGAAGGCGTCATCGGAGGTGGGGGCTACACCTTC
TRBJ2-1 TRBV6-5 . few CASSYSGSSYNEQFF TGTGCCAGCAGTTACTCCGGGAGCTCCTACAATGAGCAGTTCTTC
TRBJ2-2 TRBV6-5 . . CASSSRGATGELFF TGTGCCAGCAGTTCCCGGGGGGCCACCGGGGAGCTGTTTTTT
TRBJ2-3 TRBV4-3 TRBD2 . CASSQEFPGVAGGADTQYF TGCGCCAGCAGCCAAGAATTCCCAGGAGTAGCGGGAGGGGCAGATACGCAGTATTTT
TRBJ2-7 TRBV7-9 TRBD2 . CASSLERGLAGSYEQYF TGTGCCAGCAGCTTAGAGCGGGGTCTAGCGGGTTCCTACGAGCAGTACTTC
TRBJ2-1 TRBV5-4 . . CASSWYDRPYNEQFF TGTGCCAGCAGCTGGTACGACAGGCCGTACAATGAGCAGTTCTTC
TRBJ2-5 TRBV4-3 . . CASSQGRGKGLVETQYF TGCGCCAGCAGCCAGGGGAGGGGGAAAGGACTAGTGGAGACCCAGTACTTC
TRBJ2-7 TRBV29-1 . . CSVGTDSYEQYF TGCAGCGTTGGGACAGACTCCTACGAGCAGTACTTC
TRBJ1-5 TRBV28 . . CASSLTGNQPQHF TGTGCCAGCAGTTTAACGGGAAATCAGCCCCAGCATTTT
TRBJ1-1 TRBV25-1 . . CASSRPGTYTEAFF TGTGCCAGCAGTCGGCCAGGGACTTACACTGAAGCTTTCTTT
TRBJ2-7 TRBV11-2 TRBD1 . CASSFPGQGLSEQYF TGTGCCAGCAGTTTCCCGGGACAGGGGTTAAGCGAGCAGTACTTC
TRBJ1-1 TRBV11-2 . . CASSLKLRRDTEAFF TGTGCCAGCAGCTTAAAACTCCGCAGGGACACTGAAGCTTTCTTT
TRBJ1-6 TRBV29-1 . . CSVKERGYNSPLHF TGCAGCGTTAAAGAAAGAGGTTATAATTCACCCCTCCACTTT
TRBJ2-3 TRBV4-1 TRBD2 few CASSQESPLAGGSADTQYF TGCGCCAGCAGCCAAGAAAGCCCTCTAGCGGGAGGGTCTGCAGATACGCAGTATTTT
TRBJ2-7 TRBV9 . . CASSATQGWNEQYF TGTGCCAGCAGCGCAACACAGGGTTGGAACGAGCAGTACTTC
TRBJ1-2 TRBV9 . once CASSVSRNPRTGVLDGYTF TGTGCCAGCAGCGTATCTAGGAATCCCCGGACGGGGGTCTTAGATGGCTACACCTTC
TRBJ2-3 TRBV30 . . CAWSGPYTDTQYF TGTGCCTGGAGCGGTCCTTACACAGATACGCAGTATTTT
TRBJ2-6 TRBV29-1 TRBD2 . CSVEDRGPVAGSSGANVLTF TGCAGCGTTGAAGATCGGGGCCCTGTAGCGGGAAGCTCTGGGGCCAACGTCCTGACTTTC
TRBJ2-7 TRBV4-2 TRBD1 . CASSQLPLDRGIHEQYF TGTGCCAGCAGCCAACTTCCGTTGGACAGGGGTATCCACGAGCAGTACTTC
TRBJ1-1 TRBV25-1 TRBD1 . CASSRTGNTEAFF TGTGCCAGCAGTCGGACAGGGAACACTGAAGCTTTCTTT
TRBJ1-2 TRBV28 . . CASFQGKGYGYTF TGTGCCAGCTTCCAGGGAAAAGGGTATGGCTACACCTTC
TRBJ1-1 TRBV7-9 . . CASSSSGEGTEAFF TGTGCCAGCAGCTCCTCAGGGGAAGGCACTGAAGCTTTCTTT
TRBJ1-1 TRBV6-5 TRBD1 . CASSYRLTGKTEAFF TGTGCCAGCAGTTACCGACTGACAGGGAAGACTGAAGCTTTCTTT
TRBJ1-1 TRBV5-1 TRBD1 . CATRRQGEVTEAFF TGCGCCACTCGGAGACAGGGGGAGGTCACTGAAGCTTTCTTT
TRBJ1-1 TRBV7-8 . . CASSPLEGHPNTEAFF TGTGCCAGCAGCCCGCTTGAGGGACACCCGAACACTGAAGCTTTCTTT
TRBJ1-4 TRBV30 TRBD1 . CAWSAGTGNEKLFF TGTGCCTGGAGTGCGGGGACAGGGAATGAAAAACTGTTTTTT
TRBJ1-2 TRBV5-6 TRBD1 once CASRPDRVEGYTF TGTGCCAGCAGACCCGACAGGGTGGAAGGCTACACCTTC
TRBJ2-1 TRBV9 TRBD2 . CASSEGGRAINEQFF TGTGCCAGCAGCGAGGGCGGGAGGGCGATCAATGAGCAGTTCTTC
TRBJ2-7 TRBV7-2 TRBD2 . CASSSGLAGAYEQYF TGTGCCAGCAGCTCCGGACTAGCGGGGGCCTACGAGCAGTACTTC
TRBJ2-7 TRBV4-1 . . CASSHGTHYPSYEQYF TGCGCCAGCAGCCATGGCACCCACTACCCCTCCTACGAGCAGTACTTC
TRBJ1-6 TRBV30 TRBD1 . CAWGRQGNSPLHF TGTGCCTGGGGCCGACAGGGGAACTCACCCCTCCACTTT
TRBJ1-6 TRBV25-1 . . CASSGAAAYSPLHF TGTGCCAGCAGTGGGGCAGCAGCATATTCACCCCTCCACTTT
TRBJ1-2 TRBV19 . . CASSTNFIYGYTF TGTGCCAGTAGTACCAATTTCATTTATGGCTACACCTTC